This T cell receptor beta chain was obtained from a study of shared T cell receptors in the human thymus. Method: immunoSEQ multiplex PCR; TCRdb's copy keeps in-frame clones and lacks some. The repertoire holds about 380,000 clones, roughly 94% seen once, with roughly 0.02% in the top ten. The sequence was obtained from a human donor. Source material: thymocytes.

The DNA of the CDR3 is TGTGCCAGCAGCCCCCGGCCGAGCTACTATGGCTACACCTTC. Amino acid sequence: CASSPRPSYYGYTF. This sequence joins TRBV14 and TRBJ1-2; D unresolved. Trimming removed 4 bases at V and 3 bases at J, with 12 bases between. Per germline, CDR1 SGHDN and CDR2 FVKESK. CDR3 length: 14 residues.